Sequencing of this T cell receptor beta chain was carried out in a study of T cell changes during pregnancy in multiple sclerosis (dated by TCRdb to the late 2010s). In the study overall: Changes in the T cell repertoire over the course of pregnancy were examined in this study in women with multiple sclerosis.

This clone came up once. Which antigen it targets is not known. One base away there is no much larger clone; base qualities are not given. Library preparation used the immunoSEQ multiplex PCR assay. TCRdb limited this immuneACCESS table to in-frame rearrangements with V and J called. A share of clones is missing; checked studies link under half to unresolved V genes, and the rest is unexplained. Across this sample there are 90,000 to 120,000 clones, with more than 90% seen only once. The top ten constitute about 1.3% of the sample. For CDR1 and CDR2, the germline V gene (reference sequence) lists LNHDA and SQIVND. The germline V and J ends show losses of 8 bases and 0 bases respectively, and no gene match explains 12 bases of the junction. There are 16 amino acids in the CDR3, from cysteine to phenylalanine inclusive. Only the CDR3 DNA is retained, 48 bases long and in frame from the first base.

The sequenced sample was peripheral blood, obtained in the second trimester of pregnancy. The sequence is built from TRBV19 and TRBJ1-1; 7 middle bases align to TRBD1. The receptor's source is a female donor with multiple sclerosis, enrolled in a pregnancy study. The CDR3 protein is CASLGRRGPMNTEAFF. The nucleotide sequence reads TGTGCCAGTTTAGGGAGGAGGGGGCCTATGAACACTGAAGCTTTCTTT.